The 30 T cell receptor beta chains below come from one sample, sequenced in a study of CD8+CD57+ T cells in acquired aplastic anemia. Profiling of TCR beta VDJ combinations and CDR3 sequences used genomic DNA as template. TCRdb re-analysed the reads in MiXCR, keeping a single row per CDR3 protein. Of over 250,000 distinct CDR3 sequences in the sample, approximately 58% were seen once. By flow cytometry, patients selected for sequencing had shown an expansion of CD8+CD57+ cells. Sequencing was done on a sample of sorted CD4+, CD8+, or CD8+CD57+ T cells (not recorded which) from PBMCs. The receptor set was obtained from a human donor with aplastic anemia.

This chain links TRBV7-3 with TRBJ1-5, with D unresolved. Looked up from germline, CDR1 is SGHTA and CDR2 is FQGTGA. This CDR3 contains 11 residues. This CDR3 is CAAGGNQPQHF. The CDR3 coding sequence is TGTGCGGCCGGGGGCAATCAGCCCCAGCATTTT. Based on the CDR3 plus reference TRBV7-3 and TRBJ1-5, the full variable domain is GAGVSQTPSNKVTEKGKYVELRCDPISGHTALYWYRQSLGQGPEFLIYFQGTGAADDSGLPNDRFFAVRPEGSVSTLKIQRTERGDSAVYLCAAGGNQPQHFGDGTRLSIL.

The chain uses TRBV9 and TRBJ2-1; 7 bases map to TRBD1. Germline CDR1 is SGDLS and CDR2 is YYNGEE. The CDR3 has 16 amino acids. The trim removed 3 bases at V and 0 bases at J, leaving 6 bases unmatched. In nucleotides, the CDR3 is TGTGCCAGCAGCGCGGGACAGTCGCTCTCCTACAATGAGCAGTTCTTC. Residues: CASSAGQSLSYNEQFF. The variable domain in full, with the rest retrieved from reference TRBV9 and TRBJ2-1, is DSGVTQTPKHLITATGQRVTLRCSPRSGDLSVYWYQQSLDQGLQFLIQYYNGEERAKGNILERFSAQQFPDLHSELNLSSLELGDSALYFCASSAGQSLSYNEQFFGPGTRLTVL.

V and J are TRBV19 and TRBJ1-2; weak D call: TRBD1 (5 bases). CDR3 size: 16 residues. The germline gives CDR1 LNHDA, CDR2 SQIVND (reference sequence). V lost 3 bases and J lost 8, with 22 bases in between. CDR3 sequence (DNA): TGTGCCAGTAGTATGGGGCCGGCCAGGGACCACCCCGGCTACACCTTC. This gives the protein CASSMGPARDHPGYTF.

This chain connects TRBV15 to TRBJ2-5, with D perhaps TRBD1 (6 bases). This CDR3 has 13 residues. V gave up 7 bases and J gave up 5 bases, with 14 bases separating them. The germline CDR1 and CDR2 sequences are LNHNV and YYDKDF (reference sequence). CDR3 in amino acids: CATTLRGEETQYF. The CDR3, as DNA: TGTGCCACCACGCTCAGGGGAGAGGAGACCCAGTACTTC.

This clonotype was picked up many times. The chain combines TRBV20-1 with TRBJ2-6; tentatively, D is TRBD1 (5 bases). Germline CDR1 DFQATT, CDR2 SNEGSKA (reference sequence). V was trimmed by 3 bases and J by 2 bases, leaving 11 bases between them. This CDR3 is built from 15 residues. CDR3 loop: CSARAQGPGANVLTF. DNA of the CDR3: TGCAGTGCTAGGGCGCAGGGTCCTGGGGCCAACGTCCTGACTTTC.

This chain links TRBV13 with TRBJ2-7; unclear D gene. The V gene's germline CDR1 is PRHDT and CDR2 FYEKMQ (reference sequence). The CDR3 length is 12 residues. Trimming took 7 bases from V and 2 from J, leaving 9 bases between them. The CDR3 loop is CASTYGAYEQYF. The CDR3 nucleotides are TGTGCCAGCACCTATGGGGCCTACGAGCAGTACTTC.

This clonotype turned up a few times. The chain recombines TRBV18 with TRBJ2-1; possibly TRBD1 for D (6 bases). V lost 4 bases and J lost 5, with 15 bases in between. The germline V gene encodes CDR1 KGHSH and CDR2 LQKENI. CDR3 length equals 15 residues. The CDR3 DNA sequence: TGTGCCAGCTCACGGGATACAGGGAATAACAATGAGCAGTTCTTC. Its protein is CASSRDTGNNNEQFF.

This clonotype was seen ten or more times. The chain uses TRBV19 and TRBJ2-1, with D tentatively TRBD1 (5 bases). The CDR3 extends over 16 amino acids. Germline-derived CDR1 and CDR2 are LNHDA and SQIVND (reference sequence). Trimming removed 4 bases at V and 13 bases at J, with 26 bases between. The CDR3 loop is CASSTLGQGKLHGQFF. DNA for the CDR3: TGTGCCAGTAGTACCCTGGGTCAGGGAAAGCTCCATGGCCAGTTCTTC.

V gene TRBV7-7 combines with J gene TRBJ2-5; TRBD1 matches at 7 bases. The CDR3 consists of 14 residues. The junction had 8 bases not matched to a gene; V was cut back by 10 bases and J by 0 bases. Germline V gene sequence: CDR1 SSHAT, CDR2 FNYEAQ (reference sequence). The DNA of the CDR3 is TGTGCCATCAACCAGACAGGGAACCAAGAGACCCAGTACTTC. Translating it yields CAINQTGNQETQYF.

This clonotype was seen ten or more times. CDR3 region: CASSFQGNTGELFF. The CDR3 DNA reads TGCGCCAGCAGCTTTCAGGGGAACACCGGGGAGCTGTTTTTT. The gene calls are TRBV5-1 and TRBJ2-2; D may be TRBD1 (5 bases). The V gene lost 2 bases and the J gene lost 1 base, with 6 bases spanning the gap. The CDR3 is made up of 14 amino acids. Germline V gene lookup returns CDR1 SGHRS and CDR2 YFSETQ.

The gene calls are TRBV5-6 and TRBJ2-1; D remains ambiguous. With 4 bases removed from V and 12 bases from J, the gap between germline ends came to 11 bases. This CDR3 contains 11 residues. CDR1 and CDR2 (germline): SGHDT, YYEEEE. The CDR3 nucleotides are TGTGCCAGCAGCCTTATTGGGGTGCAGTTCTTC. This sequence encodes CASSLIGVQFF.

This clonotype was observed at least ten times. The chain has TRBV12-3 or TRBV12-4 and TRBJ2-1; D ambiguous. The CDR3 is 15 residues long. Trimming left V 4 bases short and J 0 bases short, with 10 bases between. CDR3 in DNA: TGTGCCAGCAGTTCTGATCCCCCCTCCTACAATGAGCAGTTCTTC. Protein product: CASSSDPPSYNEQFF.

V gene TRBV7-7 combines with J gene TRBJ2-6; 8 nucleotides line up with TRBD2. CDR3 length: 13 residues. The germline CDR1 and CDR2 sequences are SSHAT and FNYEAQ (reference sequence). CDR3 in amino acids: CASGDSGANVLTF. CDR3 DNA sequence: TGTGCTAGCGGGGACTCTGGGGCCAACGTCCTGACTTTC.

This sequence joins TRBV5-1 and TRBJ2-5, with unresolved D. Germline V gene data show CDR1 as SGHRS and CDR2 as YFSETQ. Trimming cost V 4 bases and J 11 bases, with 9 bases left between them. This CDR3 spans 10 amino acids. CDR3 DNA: TGCGCCAGCAGCGTGGAGAGACAGTACTTC. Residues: CASSVERQYF.

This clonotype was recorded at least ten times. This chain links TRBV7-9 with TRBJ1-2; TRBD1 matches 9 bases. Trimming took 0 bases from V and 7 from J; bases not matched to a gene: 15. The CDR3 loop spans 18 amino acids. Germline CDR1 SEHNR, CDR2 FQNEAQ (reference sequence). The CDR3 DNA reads TGTGCCAGCAGCTTAGCGTACGGTAATCGGGACAGGGAGAGTGGCTACACCTTC. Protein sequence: CASSLAYGNRDRESGYTF.

Here the CDR3 reads CASSLEMNQPQHF. Here the CDR3 DNA reads TGTGCCAGCAGCTTAGAAATGAATCAGCCCCAGCATTTT. This rearrangement joins TRBV7-9 to TRBJ1-5; D is ambiguous. The V end was cut by 1 base, the J end by 4 bases, with 5 bases between. Germline V gene data show CDR1 as SEHNR and CDR2 as FQNEAQ (reference sequence). The CDR3 length is 13 residues. The variable domain in full, with the rest retrieved from reference TRBV7-9 and TRBJ1-5, is DTGVSQNPRHKITKRGQNVTFRCDPISEHNRLYWYRQTLGQGPEFLTYFQNEAQLEKSRLLSDRFSAERPKGSFSTLEIQRTEQGDSAMYLCASSLEMNQPQHFGDGTRLSIL.

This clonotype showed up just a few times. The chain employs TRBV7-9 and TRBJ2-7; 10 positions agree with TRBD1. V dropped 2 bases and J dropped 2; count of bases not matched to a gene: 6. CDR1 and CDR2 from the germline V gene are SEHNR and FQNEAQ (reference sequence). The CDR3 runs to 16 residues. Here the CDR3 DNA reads TGTGCCAGCAGCTTACCCCCGGGACAGGGGCCCTACGAGCAGTACTTC. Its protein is CASSLPPGQGPYEQYF.

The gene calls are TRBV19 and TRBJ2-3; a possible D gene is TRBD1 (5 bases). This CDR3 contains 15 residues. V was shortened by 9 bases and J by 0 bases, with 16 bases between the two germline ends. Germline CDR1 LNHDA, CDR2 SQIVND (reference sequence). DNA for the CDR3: TGTGCCAGCTCAGGGATAGCCCTCAGCACAGATACGCAGTATTTT. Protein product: CASSGIALSTDTQYF.

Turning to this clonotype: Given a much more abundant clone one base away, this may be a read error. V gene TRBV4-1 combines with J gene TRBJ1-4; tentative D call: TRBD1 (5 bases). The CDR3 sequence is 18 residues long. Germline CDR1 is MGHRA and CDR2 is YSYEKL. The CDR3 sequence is CASNQAGRGKTTNEKLFF. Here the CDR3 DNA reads TGCGCCAGCAACCAAGCAGGACGGGGGAAGACAACTAATGAAAAACTGTTTTTT.

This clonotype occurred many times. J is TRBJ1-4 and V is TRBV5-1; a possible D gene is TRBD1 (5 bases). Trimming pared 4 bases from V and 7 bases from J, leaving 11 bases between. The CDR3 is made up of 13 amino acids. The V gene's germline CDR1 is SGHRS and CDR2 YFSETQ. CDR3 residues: CASSGRVGEKLFF. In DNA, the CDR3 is TGCGCCAGCAGCGGCAGGGTGGGTGAAAAACTGTTTTTT.

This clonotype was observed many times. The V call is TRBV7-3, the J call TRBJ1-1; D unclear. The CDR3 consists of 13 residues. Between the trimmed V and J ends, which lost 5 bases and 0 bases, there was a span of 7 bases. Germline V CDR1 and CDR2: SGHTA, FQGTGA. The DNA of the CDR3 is TGTGCCAGCAGCCAGCTTTTGAACACTGAAGCTTTCTTT. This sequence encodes CASSQLLNTEAFF.

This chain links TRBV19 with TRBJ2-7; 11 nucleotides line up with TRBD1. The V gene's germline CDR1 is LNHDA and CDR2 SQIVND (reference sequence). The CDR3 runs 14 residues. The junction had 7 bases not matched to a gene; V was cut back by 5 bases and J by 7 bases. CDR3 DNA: TGTGCCAGTAGTCCCGGACAGGGGGCTCGTGAGCAGTACTTC. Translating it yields CASSPGQGAREQYF.

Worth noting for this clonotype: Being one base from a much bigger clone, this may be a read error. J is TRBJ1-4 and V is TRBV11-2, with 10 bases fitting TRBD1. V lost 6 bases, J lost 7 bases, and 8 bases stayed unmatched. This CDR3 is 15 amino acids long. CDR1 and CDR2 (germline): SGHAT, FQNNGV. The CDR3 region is CASRRQGAPSEKLFF. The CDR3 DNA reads TGTGCCAGCAGACGACAGGGGGCGCCTAGTGAAAAACTGTTTTTT.

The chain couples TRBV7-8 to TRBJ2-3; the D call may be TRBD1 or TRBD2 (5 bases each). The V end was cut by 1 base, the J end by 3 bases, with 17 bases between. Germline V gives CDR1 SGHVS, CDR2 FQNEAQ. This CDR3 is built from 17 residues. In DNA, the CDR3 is TGTGCCAGCAGCTTAGAATGGGGGACCCTCAGGACAGATACGCAGTATTTT. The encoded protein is CASSLEWGTLRTDTQYF.

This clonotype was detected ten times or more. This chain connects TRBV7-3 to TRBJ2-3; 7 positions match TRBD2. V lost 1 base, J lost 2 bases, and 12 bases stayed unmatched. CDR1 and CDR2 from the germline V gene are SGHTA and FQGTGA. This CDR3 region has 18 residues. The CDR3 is CASSLNVFGGTHTDTQYF. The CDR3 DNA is TGTGCCAGCAGCTTAAATGTTTTCGGGGGGACCCACACAGATACGCAGTATTTT.

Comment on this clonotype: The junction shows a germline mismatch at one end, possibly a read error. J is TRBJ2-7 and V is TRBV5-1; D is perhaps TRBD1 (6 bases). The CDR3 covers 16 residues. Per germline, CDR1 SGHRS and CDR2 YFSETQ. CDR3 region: CASSLPLTGSTDEQYF. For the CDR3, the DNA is TGCGCCAGCAGCTTGCCGTTGACAGGATCGACTGACGAACAGTACTTC.

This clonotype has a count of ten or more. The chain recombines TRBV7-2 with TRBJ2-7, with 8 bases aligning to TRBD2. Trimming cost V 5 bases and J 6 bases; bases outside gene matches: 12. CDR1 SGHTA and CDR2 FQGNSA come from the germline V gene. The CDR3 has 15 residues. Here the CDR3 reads CASSPQPAGASEQYF. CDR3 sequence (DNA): TGTGCCAGCAGCCCCCAGCCAGCGGGGGCCTCCGAGCAGTACTTC. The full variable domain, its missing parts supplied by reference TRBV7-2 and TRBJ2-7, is GAGVSQSPSNKVTEKGKDVELRCDPISGHTALYWYRQSLGQGLEFLIYFQGNSAPDKSGLPSDRFSAERTGGSVSTLTIQRTQQEDSAVYLCASSPQPAGASEQYFGPGTRLTVT.

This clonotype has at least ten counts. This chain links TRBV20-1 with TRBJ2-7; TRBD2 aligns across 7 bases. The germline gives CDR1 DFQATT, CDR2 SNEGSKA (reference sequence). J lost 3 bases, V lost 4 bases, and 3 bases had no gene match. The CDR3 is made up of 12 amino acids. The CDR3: CSAKRDNYEQYF. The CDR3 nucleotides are TGCAGTGCTAAGCGGGATAACTACGAGCAGTACTTC.

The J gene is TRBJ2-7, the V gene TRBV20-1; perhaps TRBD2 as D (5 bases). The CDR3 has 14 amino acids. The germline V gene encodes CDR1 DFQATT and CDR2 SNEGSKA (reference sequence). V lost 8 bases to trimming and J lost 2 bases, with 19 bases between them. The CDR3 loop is CSPERLGSTYEQYF. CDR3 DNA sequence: TGCAGTCCAGAGCGGCTAGGGTCAACCTACGAGCAGTACTTC.

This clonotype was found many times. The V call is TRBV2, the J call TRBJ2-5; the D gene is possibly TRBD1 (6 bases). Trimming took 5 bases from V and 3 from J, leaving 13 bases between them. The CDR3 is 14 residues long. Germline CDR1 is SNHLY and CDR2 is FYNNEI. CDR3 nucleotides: TGTGCCAGCAGTTATATGGGGGCGGAAGAGACCCAGTACTTC. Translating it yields CASSYMGAEETQYF. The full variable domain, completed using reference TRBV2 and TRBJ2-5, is EPEVTQTPSHQVTQMGQEVILRCVPISNHLYFYWYRQILGQKVEFLVSFYNNEISEKSEIFDDQFSVERPDGSNFTLKIRSTKLEDSAMYFCASSYMGAEETQYFGPGTRLLVL.